The 27 T cell receptor beta chains below come from one sample, sequenced in a study of shared clonotypes between healthy human individuals. Some clones are missing from TCRdb's copy, which holds only in-frame ones; the method was immunoSEQ multiplex PCR. This sample yields some 240,000 clones, of which approximately 70% are seen a single time; 11% belongs to the top ten. The sequencing sample was made of memory CD4+ T cells sorted from blood. Subset specified: CD45RA-negative fraction. All receptors derive from a man aged 25 to 45 in good health.

The chain is built from TRBV7-2 and TRBJ2-1; weak D call: TRBD2 (5 bases). CDR3 length: 15 amino acids. Germline V gene sequence: CDR1 SGHTA, CDR2 FQGNSA. The V end lost 3 bases, the J end lost 4 bases, and 13 bases lay between the germline ends. For the CDR3, the DNA is TGTGCCAGCAGCTTCGGTAGCGCCCAATACAATGAGCAGTTCTTC. Translating gives CASSFGSAQYNEQFF.

The table lists this clone with a few counts. The rearrangement links TRBV14 to TRBJ2-7; no clear D. The CDR3 runs to 12 residues. Germline V lookup: CDR1 SGHDN, CDR2 FVKESK. Trimming pared 1 base from V and 7 bases from J, leaving 8 bases between. CDR3 DNA: TGTGCCAGCAGCCAAGGACTTGCTGAGCAGTACTTC. Protein product: CASSQGLAEQYF.

J is TRBJ2-7 and V is TRBV27, with D perhaps matching TRBD1 or TRBD2 (6 bases each). Germline loops: CDR1 MNHEY, CDR2 SMNVEV (reference sequence). Trimming pared 2 bases from V and 4 bases from J, leaving 15 bases between. This CDR3 contains 15 residues. CDR3 protein: CASSLVPGAQYEQYF. DNA of the CDR3: TGTGCCAGCAGTTTAGTACCGGGGGCGCAGTACGAGCAGTACTTC.

With respect to this clone: Different DNA sequences within this sample yield the same CDR3. The chain employs TRBV28 and TRBJ1-1; D perhaps matches TRBD1 (5 bases). The V end lost 7 bases, the J end lost 3 bases, and 15 bases lay between the germline ends. This CDR3 is built from 14 residues. In germline, CDR1 is MDHEN, CDR2 SYDVKM. In DNA form, the CDR3 reads TGTGCCAGCACCCTTTTGGGGCTGGACACTGAAGCTTTCTTT. It specifies CASTLLGLDTEAFF.

This clone has more than one count but fewer than ten. This chain joins TRBV5-1 and TRBJ2-1, with TRBD1 matching 8 bases. With 4 bases clipped from V and 3 bases from J, the junction kept 6 bases outside the gene matches. The CDR3 runs 15 residues. Germline CDR1 reads SGHRS; CDR2 reads YFSETQ. The CDR3 reads CASSIQGGVYNEQFF. CDR3 coding DNA: TGCGCCAGCAGCATACAGGGGGGCGTCTACAATGAGCAGTTCTTC.

For this clone: Other nucleotide sequences in the sample specify the same CDR3. The chain combines TRBV30 with TRBJ1-2; 7 bases are a match to TRBD1. CDR1 is GTSNPN, CDR2 SVGIG, per germline (reference sequence). V trimming: 3 bases; J trimming: 4 bases; junction bases outside the gene matches: 5. The CDR3 is 13 residues long. The CDR3 sequence is CAWSYGTAYGYTF. The CDR3 DNA is TGTGCCTGGAGCTATGGGACAGCCTATGGCTACACCTTC.

The CDR3 DNA is TGTGCCAGCAGTTTATCCTTAGGCCTAGGGAGCCTGGACAATGAGCAGTTCTTC. Translation: CASSLSLGLGSLDNEQFF. The chain is built from TRBV28 and TRBJ2-1, with D maybe TRBD2 (5 bases). The germline CDR1 and CDR2 sequences are MDHEN and SYDVKM. Trimming stripped 1 base from V and 5 bases from J, with 21 bases between. The CDR3 sequence is 18 residues long.

The chain uses TRBV7-2 and TRBJ1-4; a possible D gene is TRBD1 (6 bases). This CDR3 contains 15 residues. Germline lookup yields CDR1 SGHTA and CDR2 FQGNSA. Trimming cost V 6 bases and J 7 bases, with 18 bases left between them. For the CDR3, the DNA is TGTGCCAGCAGTCGGATTCAGGGGAGGGGTGAAAAACTGTTTTTT. This sequence encodes CASSRIQGRGEKLFF. Looking up the rest from reference TRBV7-2 and TRBJ1-4 gives the full variable domain: GAGVSQSPSNKVTEKGKDVELRCDPISGHTALYWYRQSLGQGLEFLIYFQGNSAPDKSGLPSDRFSAERTGGSVSTLTIQRTQQEDSAVYLCASSRIQGRGEKLFFGSGTQLSVL.

This clone showed up just a few times. The rearrangement links TRBV27 to TRBJ2-7, with a tentative D call TRBD2 (6 bases). The V end was cut by 6 bases, the J end by 8 bases, with 17 bases between. Germline V gives CDR1 MNHEY, CDR2 SMNVEV (reference sequence). This CDR3 contains 13 residues. CDR3 DNA: TGTGCCAGCAGGGCAAGACTAGATGGCAAGCAGTACTTC. Translation: CASRARLDGKQYF.

The gene calls are TRBV7-9 and TRBJ2-3, with D hard to call. Germline V gene data show CDR1 as SEHNR and CDR2 as FQNEAQ (reference sequence). The V end lost 2 bases, the J end lost 4 bases, and 10 bases lay between the germline ends. The CDR3 runs 14 residues. CDR3 sequence (DNA): TGTGCCAGCAGCTTATCAGAAGTCCCAGATACGCAGTATTTT. It codes for CASSLSEVPDTQYF.

This sequence joins TRBV30 and TRBJ2-3, with a tentative D call TRBD2 (6 bases). V lost 4 bases to trimming and J lost 1 base, with 15 bases between them. The CDR3 is 15 residues long. CDR1 is GTSNPN and CDR2 is SVGIG in the germline V gene (reference sequence). The DNA of the CDR3 is TGTGCCTGGAATGGTTTTAGCGGCCGCACAGATACGCAGTATTTT. This encodes CAWNGFSGRTDTQYF.

The chain joins TRBV2 to TRBJ2-1; TRBD2 matches 7 bases. This CDR3 region has 13 residues. After removal of 8 bases from V and 6 bases from J, the junction contained 7 bases not matched to a gene. From germline, CDR1 is SNHLY and CDR2 FYNNEI. The CDR3 loop is CASLREAPNEQFF. The CDR3 DNA follows: TGTGCCAGCCTTCGGGAGGCGCCCAATGAGCAGTTCTTC.

J is TRBJ2-1 and V is TRBV11-3; 9 bases fit TRBD2. The CDR3 is 17 amino acids. J lost 5 bases, V lost 1 base, and 9 bases had no gene match. CDR1 SGHNT and CDR2 YENEEA come from the germline V gene. The CDR3 bases are TGTGCCAGCAGCTTAGTCCCCGGGACTAGCAGTAACAATGAGCAGTTCTTC. Its translation: CASSLVPGTSSNNEQFF.

The chain has TRBV7-2 and TRBJ1-5; possibly TRBD1 for D (5 bases). This CDR3 comprises 15 residues. The V gene's germline CDR1 is SGHTA and CDR2 FQGNSA. Trimming left V 5 bases short and J 7 bases short, with 18 bases between. The CDR3 sequence: CASSLVGEDRQPQHF. The CDR3 DNA reads as TGTGCCAGCAGCCTTGTGGGGGAGGATCGGCAGCCCCAGCATTTT.

The chain is built from TRBV4-1 and TRBJ2-1; TRBD2 matches 7 bases. The trim removed 1 base at V and 0 bases at J, leaving 6 bases unmatched. This CDR3 contains 17 residues. From germline, CDR1 is MGHRA and CDR2 YSYEKL. The CDR3 spells CASSQGASGPSYNEQFF. CDR3 DNA sequence: TGCGCCAGCAGCCAAGGGGCTAGCGGCCCCTCCTACAATGAGCAGTTCTTC.

This clone was seen ten or more times. V and J are TRBV5-1 and TRBJ2-3; 7 nucleotides line up with TRBD2. CDR1 is SGHRS and CDR2 is YFSETQ in the germline V gene. V was pared by 0 bases and J by 1 base, with 5 bases of the junction left unmatched. The CDR3 is made up of 16 amino acids. CDR3 DNA sequence: TGCGCCAGCAGCTTGGCCAACCTAGCGGGCACAGATACGCAGTATTTT. Its protein is CASSLANLAGTDTQYF.

The gene calls are TRBV6-4 and TRBJ2-3, with a weak D call TRBD2 (5 bases). Trimming cost V 4 bases and J 1 base, with 12 bases left between them. CDR1 is MRHNA and CDR2 is SNTAGT in the germline V gene. The CDR3 runs to 15 residues. The CDR3 DNA is TGTGCCAGCAGTGCAAGAGGGAAAGGCACAGATACGCAGTATTTT. Its translation: CASSARGKGTDTQYF.

This clone turned up a few times. The CDR3 reads CSATRGMEQYF. CDR3 nucleotide sequence: TGCAGTGCCACCCGAGGTATGGAGCAGTACTTC. This chain connects TRBV20-1 to TRBJ2-7, with D unresolved. The CDR3 length is 11 residues. The V end was cut by 6 bases, the J end by 7 bases, with 13 bases between. Germline CDR1 and CDR2: DFQATT and SNEGSKA (reference sequence).

The chain is built from TRBV5-5 and TRBJ1-5; possible D gene TRBD1, 6 bases. Germline CDR1 and CDR2: SGHKS and YYEKEE (reference sequence). Trimming pared 0 bases from V and 5 bases from J, leaving 12 bases between. The CDR3 is made up of 15 amino acids. As DNA, the CDR3 is TGTGCCAGCAGCTTGGGTCAGGGGAATCATCAGCCCCAGCATTTT. This sequence encodes CASSLGQGNHQPQHF.

This sequence joins TRBV14 and TRBJ2-5; 11 bases fit TRBD2. The CDR3 runs to 17 residues. V was pared by 3 bases and J by 5 bases, with 11 bases of the junction left unmatched. The germline V gene has CDR1 SGHDN and CDR2 FVKESK. The CDR3 nucleotides are TGTGCCAGCAGCCACACTAGCGGGAGTCATCAATGGGAGACCCAGTACTTC. Translated, it gives CASSHTSGSHQWETQYF.

The rearrangement joins TRBV5-1 to TRBJ2-6; D call uncertain. The CDR3 totals 16 residues. The V gene lost 2 bases and the J gene lost 0 bases, with 9 bases spanning the gap. Per the germline V gene, CDR1 is SGHRS and CDR2 is YFSETQ. CDR3 protein: CASSFFPPSGANVLTF. The CDR3 coding sequence is TGCGCCAGCAGCTTTTTTCCGCCCTCTGGGGCCAACGTCCTGACTTTC.

The chain joins TRBV14 to TRBJ2-1; D remains ambiguous. This CDR3 has 15 residues. Trimming stripped 1 base from V and 4 bases from J, with 11 bases between. Germline lookup yields CDR1 SGHDN and CDR2 FVKESK. The CDR3 coding sequence is TGTGCCAGCAGCCAAGGTGACCGTATATACAATGAGCAGTTCTTC. It yields the protein CASSQGDRIYNEQFF.

This clone came up a few times. This chain connects TRBV6-5 to TRBJ1-2, with a possible D match to TRBD1 (5 bases). Trimming stripped 0 bases from V and 6 bases from J, with 11 bases between. Germline V gives CDR1 MNHEY, CDR2 SVGAGI. The CDR3 loop spans 14 amino acids. CDR3 sequence reads: CASSYSRVSDGYTF. The CDR3 nucleotides read TGTGCCAGCAGTTACTCCAGGGTGTCGGATGGCTACACCTTC.

V is TRBV5-6 and J is TRBJ1-5; 8 positions agree with TRBD1. V lost 4 bases, J lost 5 bases, and 8 bases stayed unmatched. CDR3 length: 15 residues. The germline V gene encodes CDR1 SGHDT and CDR2 YYEEEE. The CDR3 DNA reads as TGTGCCAGCAGCCGATTGGGACAGGATCATCAGCCCCAGCATTTT. This translates into CASSRLGQDHQPQHF. Filled out from reference TRBV5-6 and TRBJ1-5, the complete variable domain reads DAGVTQSPTHLIKTRGQQVTLRCSPKSGHDTVSWYQQALGQGPQFIFQYYEEEERQRGNFPDRFSGHQFPNYSSELNVNALLLGDSALYLCASSRLGQDHQPQHFGDGTRLSIL.

The gene calls are TRBV10-3 and TRBJ2-5; the D is unclear. With 5 bases removed from V and 5 bases from J, the gap between germline ends came to 12 bases. The CDR3 has 13 residues. The germline CDR1 and CDR2 sequences are ENHRY and SYGVKD. The CDR3 region is CAISRLVGETQYF. The CDR3 nucleotides are TGTGCCATCAGTAGGCTCGTGGGGGAGACCCAGTACTTC.

This clone was recorded only once. The rearrangement links TRBV28 to TRBJ2-1; possible D gene TRBD2, 6 bases. CDR3 length: 14 residues. The V gene lost 7 bases and the J gene lost 7 bases, with 17 bases spanning the gap. CDR1 MDHEN and CDR2 SYDVKM come from the germline V gene. The CDR3 reads CASKYGSLSNEQFF. CDR3 DNA: TGTGCCAGCAAATACGGGAGTCTCTCTAATGAGCAGTTCTTC.

The gene calls are TRBV7-9 and TRBJ1-1; D gene uncertain. V lost 3 bases and J 4 bases, leaving 15 bases between the germline ends. CDR1 is SEHNR and CDR2 is FQNEAQ in the germline V gene (reference sequence). The CDR3 consists of 15 residues. This chain's CDR3 is CASSFSVGFGTEAFF. CDR3 bases: TGTGCCAGCAGCTTTTCGGTGGGGTTCGGCACTGAAGCTTTCTTT.